Sequencing of this TCR beta chain was carried out in a study of blood T cell repertoires in COVID-19. V lost 4 bases and J 4 bases, leaving 13 bases between the germline ends. The CDR3 length is 14 residues. Germline CDR1 SNHLY, CDR2 FYNNEI. Clones were read by immunoSEQ multiplex PCR, and TCRdb kept only the in-frame ones, dropping some. The sample has approximately 190,000 clones, more than 75% seen once. The sequenced sample consisted of peripheral blood. V is TRBV2 and J is TRBJ1-1, with D perhaps matching TRBD1 (5 bases). The source of this sequence is a woman aged 55-70 years with COVID-19, enrolled during active disease. Here the CDR3 reads CASSVVPGGTEAFF. The CDR3 DNA sequence: TGTGCCAGCAGTGTAGTCCCGGGGGGCACTGAAGCTTTCTTT. Together with reference TRBV2 and TRBJ1-1, the CDR3 gives the full variable domain: EPEVTQTPSHQVTQMGQEVILRCVPISNHLYFYWYRQILGQKVEFLVSFYNNEISEKSEIFDDQFSVERPDGSNFTLKIRSTKLEDSAMYFCASSVVPGGTEAFFGQGTRLTVV.